This T cell receptor (beta chain) was captured by sequencing in a study of cytomegalovirus exposure and HLA in healthy donors. General study findings and limits: There were some public TCRs occurring in many donors, but most TCR sequences were rare.

With respect to this clone: The antigen remains undetermined. The identical CDR3 is also encoded by other nucleotide sequences in the sample.

13 Jbeta primers and 60 Vbeta primers were used for the PCR. Libraries were prepared by immunoSEQ multiplex PCR; TCRdb keeps only in-frame clonotypes and omits some of them. The sample includes some 200,000 clones, more than 80% seen only once; the top ten take roughly 2.6%. Unmatched junction bases numbered 2, after V lost 4 bases and J lost 4 bases. CDR1 is SGHRS, CDR2 YFSETQ, per germline. This CDR3 contains 12 residues. The chain recombines TRBV5-1 with TRBJ2-7, with 7 bases matching TRBD1. The clonotype originates from a woman aged 45-59 years in good health and CMV-seropositive. Sequencing used PBMCs. CDR3 bases: TGCGCCAGCAGCCTACAGGGGTACGAGCAGTACTTC. It is translated as CASSLQGYEQYF.